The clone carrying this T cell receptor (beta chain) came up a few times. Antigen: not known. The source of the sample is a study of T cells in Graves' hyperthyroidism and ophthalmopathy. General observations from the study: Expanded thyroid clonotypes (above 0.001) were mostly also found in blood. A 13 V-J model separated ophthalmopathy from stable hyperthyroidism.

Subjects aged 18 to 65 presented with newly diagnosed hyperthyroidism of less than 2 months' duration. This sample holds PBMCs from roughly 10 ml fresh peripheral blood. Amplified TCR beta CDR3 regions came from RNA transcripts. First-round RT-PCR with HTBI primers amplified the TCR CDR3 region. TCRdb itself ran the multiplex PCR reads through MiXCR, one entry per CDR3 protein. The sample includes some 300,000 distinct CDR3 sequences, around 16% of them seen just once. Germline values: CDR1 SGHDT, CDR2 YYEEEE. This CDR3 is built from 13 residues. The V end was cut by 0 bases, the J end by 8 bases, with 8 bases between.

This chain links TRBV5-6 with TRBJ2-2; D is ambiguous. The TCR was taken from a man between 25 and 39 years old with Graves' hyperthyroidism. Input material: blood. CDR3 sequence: CASSLDFGGELFF. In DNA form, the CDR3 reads TGTGCCAGCAGCTTGGACTTCGGGGGGGAGCTGTTTTTT.